Given below is one TCR beta chain in context. Its antigen is still unknown. The PCR made use of 60 Vbeta and 13 Jbeta primers. Sequenced by immunoSEQ multiplex PCR; TCRdb stores in-frame clones only, minus some. Found here are 50,000 to 65,000 clones, less than 85% of them singletons; the top ten hold 3%. This sample is drawn from a study of cytomegalovirus exposure and HLA in healthy donors. Turning to the study itself: An analysis done earlier identified more than 100 million unique TCR beta sequences from around 180 million T cells. Notes on the study in general: A later analysis found that most CMV-associated TCR beta chains appeared HLA-restricted. Upon later analysis, TCR association rates were observed to vary by HLA locus, being highest for DRB1 and lowest for HLA-C.

The V and J ends lost 2 bases and 0 bases, in that order; junction bases with no gene match: 4. This CDR3 region has 16 residues. Looked up from germline, CDR1 is SGHRS and CDR2 is YFSETQ. Sequenced sample: PBMCs. The V call is TRBV5-1, the J call TRBJ2-2, with 7 bases fitting TRBD2. The sequence derives from a young woman in good health and CMV-seronegative. This CDR3 is CASSFRGLANTGELFF. The CDR3 region has the DNA TGCGCCAGCAGCTTCCGAGGACTAGCGAACACCGGGGAGCTGTTTTTT.